One sample yielded the 25 T cell receptor beta chains listed below, sequenced in a study of blood T cell repertoires in COVID-19. The data were produced by immunoSEQ multiplex PCR, yet TCRdb's version contains in-frame clones alone and is incomplete. The sample carries more than 300,000 clones, roughly 91% recorded once. Sequenced: PBMCs or T cells enriched from blood (not recorded which). Source of these receptors: a woman in her late teens or twenties who had recovered from COVID-19.

This clone was found once. The genes are TRBV28 and TRBJ1-2; D remains ambiguous. Trimming pared 3 bases from V and 5 bases from J, leaving 16 bases between. The CDR3 covers 15 residues. The V gene's germline CDR1 is MDHEN and CDR2 SYDVKM. The CDR3 sequence: CASSFGSLSLYGYTF. For the CDR3, the DNA is TGTGCCAGCAGTTTCGGGTCGTTGAGTCTATATGGCTACACCTTC.

The chain employs TRBV5-1 and TRBJ2-1; the D is unclear. CDR3 size: 15 residues. Trimming pared 2 bases from V and 3 bases from J, leaving 12 bases between. Germline V gives CDR1 SGHRS, CDR2 YFSETQ. The CDR3, as DNA: TGCGCCAGCAGCTTCTTCGTAGAGAGCTACAATGAGCAGTTCTTC. Protein product: CASSFFVESYNEQFF. The full variable domain, with the rest looked up from reference TRBV5-1 and TRBJ2-1, is KAGVTQTPRYLIKTRGQQVTLSCSPISGHRSVSWYQQTPGQGLQFLFEYFSETQRNKGNFPGRFSGRQFSNSRSEMNVSTLELGDSALYLCASSFFVESYNEQFFGPGTRLTVL.

The sample holds one count of this clone. The chain has TRBV6-5 and TRBJ1-5; 10 bases agree with TRBD1. The CDR3 covers 15 residues. Losses at the gene ends were 6 bases for V and 6 bases for J; bases not matched to a gene: 8. Germline V CDR1 and CDR2: MNHEY, SVGAGI. CDR3 in amino acids: CASRSSGTGVQPQHF. The CDR3 DNA reads as TGTGCCAGCAGGAGCTCCGGGACAGGGGTTCAGCCCCAGCATTTT.

V and J are TRBV11-3 and TRBJ2-3; D not certain. Germline assignment: CDR1 SGHNT and CDR2 YENEEA. Trimming took off 5 bases at V and 0 bases at J, with 15 bases between the two ends. The CDR3 covers 16 residues. CDR3 sequence: CASSPQAGSSTDTQYF. The CDR3 nucleotides read TGTGCCAGCAGCCCCCAAGCCGGGTCTAGCACAGATACGCAGTATTTT. Looking up the rest from reference TRBV11-3 and TRBJ2-3 gives the full variable domain: EAGVVQSPRYKIIEKKQPVAFWCNPISGHNTLYWYLQNLGQGPELLIRYENEEAVDDSQLPKDRFSAERLKGVDSTLKIQPAELGDSAVYLCASSPQAGSSTDTQYFGPGTRLTVL.

This chain joins TRBV7-9 and TRBJ2-7; tentatively, D is TRBD2 (6 bases). V shed 1 base and J shed 2 bases, with 12 bases lying between them. The germline V gene has CDR1 SEHNR and CDR2 FQNEAQ (reference sequence). The CDR3 covers 15 residues. CDR3 loop: CASSLVGGTPYEQYF. The CDR3 DNA reads as TGTGCCAGCAGCTTAGTTGGGGGGACCCCCTACGAGCAGTACTTC.

The table lists this clone with a count of one. This chain links TRBV7-8 with TRBJ1-5; 7 positions match TRBD1. V lost 5 bases, J lost 0 bases, and 10 bases stayed unmatched. Germline V CDR1 and CDR2: SGHVS, FQNEAQ. This CDR3 contains 17 residues. The CDR3 sequence is CASSLYTRGYSNQPQHF. The CDR3 DNA is TGTGCCAGCAGCCTGTATACCAGGGGGTATAGCAATCAGCCCCAGCATTTT.

V gene TRBV10-3 combines with J gene TRBJ2-7; D might be TRBD2 (6 bases). CDR3 size: 12 residues. Germline CDR1 is ENHRY and CDR2 is SYGVKD. Trimming pared 11 bases from V and 3 bases from J, leaving 14 bases between. CDR3 loop: CAGGVGNYEQYF. The CDR3 bases are TGTGCCGGCGGGGTAGGAAACTACGAGCAGTACTTC.

Only one count was recorded for this clone. The chain combines TRBV6-1 with TRBJ1-2, with 9 bases matching TRBD1. The germline V gene has CDR1 MNHNS and CDR2 SASEGT. The V and J ends lost 3 bases and 4 bases, in that order; junction bases with no gene match: 3. This CDR3 spans 14 amino acids. DNA of the CDR3: TGTGCCAGCAGTGAGGGACAGGGCACCTATGGCTACACCTTC. Translating gives CASSEGQGTYGYTF.

The rearrangement joins TRBV27 to TRBJ2-7; tentatively, D is TRBD1 (6 bases). The CDR3 consists of 15 residues. Germline CDR1 is MNHEY and CDR2 is SMNVEV (reference sequence). V lost 6 bases to trimming and J lost 6 bases, with 21 bases between them. CDR3 loop: CASSPTGRAQREQYF. CDR3 DNA: TGTGCCAGCAGCCCAACAGGGCGCGCGCAGCGCGAGCAGTACTTC.

V and J are TRBV2 and TRBJ1-1, with 10 bases that match TRBD1. Germline CDR1 and CDR2: SNHLY and FYNNEI. This CDR3 has 18 residues. J was trimmed by 7 bases and V by 3 bases; bases with no gene match: 17. This chain's CDR3 is CASSDLDRGRFALGEAFF. In DNA, the CDR3 is TGTGCCAGCAGTGATCTCGACAGGGGGCGTTTTGCCCTCGGTGAAGCTTTCTTT.

This clone has just a few counts. J is TRBJ2-5 and V is TRBV2; 9 positions agree with TRBD1. V gave up 5 bases and J gave up 2 bases; unmatched junction bases: 3. The CDR3 loop spans 14 amino acids. Germline V gene sequence: CDR1 SNHLY, CDR2 FYNNEI. The CDR3 sequence is CASSMDRGQETQYF. CDR3 nucleotide sequence: TGTGCCAGCAGTATGGACAGGGGACAAGAGACCCAGTACTTC.

This chain uses TRBV27 with TRBJ2-7; D possibly corresponds to TRBD2 (5 bases). Germline V gives CDR1 MNHEY, CDR2 SMNVEV (reference sequence). Trimming removed 8 bases at V and 7 bases at J, with 18 bases between. The CDR3 runs to 13 residues. As DNA, the CDR3 is TGTGCCAGCGGAAGGGAGATCAACTTTGAGCAGTACTTC. Protein: CASGREINFEQYF.

This sequence joins TRBV3-1 (or the pseudogene TRBV3-2) and TRBJ2-7; 7 positions match TRBD1. V shed 3 bases and J 0 bases; nucleotides not matched to a gene: 2. CDR3 length equals 14 residues. CDR1 LGHDT and CDR2 YNNKEL come from the germline V gene (reference sequence). CDR3 sequence: CASSQTGSSYEQYF. Written as DNA, the CDR3 is TGTGCCAGCAGCCAGACAGGGTCCTCCTACGAGCAGTACTTC.

The genes are TRBV5-6 and TRBJ2-1, with 11 bases identical to TRBD2. The germline V gene encodes CDR1 SGHDT and CDR2 YYEEEE. Trimming removed 4 bases from V and 3 bases from J; junction bases left unmatched: 12. The CDR3 contains 18 residues. The CDR3 spells CASSVDLLAGAIYNEQFF. The CDR3 coding sequence is TGTGCCAGCAGCGTAGACCTACTAGCGGGGGCGATCTACAATGAGCAGTTCTTC.

The CDR3 loop reads CASSLTAGGKETQYF. CDR3 nucleotide sequence: TGTGCCAGCAGCTTAACGGCGGGGGGGAAAGAGACCCAGTACTTC. The genes are TRBV11-2 and TRBJ2-5; TRBD2 matches 9 bases. The germline V gene has CDR1 SGHAT and CDR2 FQNNGV. The CDR3 is made up of 15 amino acids. V gave up 2 bases and J gave up 3 bases; unmatched junction bases: 4.

This clone was detected many times. The rearrangement joins TRBV7-9 to TRBJ2-3, with 9 bases identical to TRBD2. With V trimmed by 5 bases and J by 5 bases, 14 bases remained unmatched. The CDR3 is made up of 17 amino acids. In germline, CDR1 is SEHNR, CDR2 FQNEAQ (reference sequence). CDR3 coding DNA: TGTGCCAGCAGCCTCCGGGGTAGCGGGGGTCGCGGAGATACGCAGTATTTT. Protein: CASSLRGSGGRGDTQYF.

V usage is TRBV19 and J usage is TRBJ1-3; D remains unclear. In germline, CDR1 is LNHDA, CDR2 SQIVND (reference sequence). This CDR3 has 15 residues. The V and J ends lost 3 bases and 0 bases respectively, with 9 bases between them. CDR3 DNA: TGTGCCAGTAGTATCGTCGACAACTCTGGAAACACCATATATTTT. It yields the protein CASSIVDNSGNTIYF. The whole variable domain, filled in from reference TRBV19 and TRBJ1-3, reads DGGITQSPKYLFRKEGQNVTLSCEQNLNHDAMYWYRQDPGQGLRLIYYSQIVNDFQKGDIAEGYSVSREKKESFPLTVTSAQKNPTAFYLCASSIVDNSGNTIYFGEGSWLTVV.

This sequence joins TRBV7-9 and TRBJ2-1, with 8 bases that match TRBD2. After removal of 5 bases from V and 10 bases from J, the junction contained 13 bases not matched to a gene. Germline CDR1 reads SEHNR; CDR2 reads FQNEAQ (reference sequence). This CDR3 has 15 residues. The CDR3 region has the DNA TGTGCCAGCAGCCACTTTGGTTTAGAGCGGGGGGAGCAGTTCTTC. Protein sequence: CASSHFGLERGEQFF.

The CDR3 sequence is CASSPFRTDTQYF. CDR3 bases: TGTGCCAGCAGCCCTTTCCGCACAGATACGCAGTATTTT. The rearrangement uses TRBV3-1 (or the pseudogene TRBV3-2) and TRBJ2-3; no firm D call. CDR3 length: 13 amino acids. From germline, CDR1 is LGHDT and CDR2 YNNKEL (reference sequence). Trimming took 4 bases from V and 1 from J, leaving 6 bases between them.

The CDR3 loop is CASSLGGTGVGNTIYF. As DNA, the CDR3 is TGTGCCAGCAGCTTAGGAGGGACAGGGGTCGGAAACACCATATATTTT. The rearrangement joins TRBV11-2 to TRBJ1-3; 10 nucleotides match TRBD1. This CDR3 region has 16 residues. V dropped 1 base and J dropped 4; count of bases not matched to a gene: 4. Germline V lookup: CDR1 SGHAT, CDR2 FQNNGV.

The chain carries TRBV5-5 and TRBJ2-1, with 10 bases lining up with TRBD1. Germline assignment: CDR1 SGHKS and CDR2 YYEKEE (reference sequence). With 3 bases clipped from V and 6 bases from J, the junction kept 3 bases outside the gene matches. The CDR3 length is 14 residues. In DNA form, the CDR3 reads TGTGCCAGCAGCTGGACAGGGGGTGGCAATGAGCAGTTCTTC. As protein: CASSWTGGGNEQFF.

V gene TRBV28 combines with J gene TRBJ1-2; D is possibly TRBD1 (6 bases). The CDR3 consists of 13 residues. Deletions cut 5 bases from V and 8 bases from J, with 15 bases between. Germline lookup yields CDR1 MDHEN and CDR2 SYDVKM. The CDR3 nucleotides are TGTGCCAGCAGTCCACAGGGATTCGGGGGCTACACCTTC. Its protein product is CASSPQGFGGYTF.

V usage is TRBV5-4 and J usage is TRBJ2-2; 15 positions agree with TRBD2. The germline V gene has CDR1 SGHNT and CDR2 YYREEE (reference sequence). The ends lost 4 bases at V and 6 bases at J; junction bases unmatched: 16. CDR3 length: 20 residues. The CDR3 loop reads CASSPFTGLAGGSAAGELFF. CDR3 DNA: TGTGCCAGCAGCCCTTTTACGGGACTAGCGGGGGGTTCAGCGGCCGGGGAGCTGTTTTTT.

The chain combines TRBV5-7 with TRBJ2-7; 9 bases agree with TRBD1. TRBV5-7 carries the ORF label, with uncertain function. Trimming at V came to 5 bases and at J to 1 base, leaving 4 bases not matched to a gene. The CDR3 totals 14 residues. CDR3 region: CASSTGTGSYEQYF. The CDR3 DNA is TGTGCCAGCAGTACCGGGACAGGGTCCTACGAGCAGTACTTC.

The chain combines TRBV6-6 with TRBJ1-1; 9 bases are a match to TRBD1. Germline V CDR1 and CDR2: MNHNY, SVGAGI (reference sequence). V lost 6 bases, J lost 1 base, and 24 bases stayed unmatched. CDR3 size: 21 residues. The CDR3 sequence is CASSLPGQGVQEDNWNTEAFF. CDR3 bases: TGTGCCAGCAGCTTACCGGGACAGGGCGTACAGGAGGATAATTGGAACACTGAAGCTTTCTTT.